This record looks at one T cell receptor beta chain sequence and its context. The antigen it recognizes is unknown. No quality values exist for individual bases; no much larger clone is one base distant. The sample comes from a study of cytotoxic CD8 clonotypes in ibrutinib-treated CLL (dated by TCRdb to about 2021). Background on the whole study: In this cohort, approximately 15 patients were treatment-naive and approximately 10 were relapsed/refractory, while about 17 had unmutated IGHV. Responses were partial in around 25 patients and complete in 2; after median about 5.5 years follow-up, 14 stayed in remission and around 12 progressed. On average, each sample had approximately 260,000 productive templates and around 100,000 productive rearrangements. Cryopreserved peripheral blood mononuclear cells were collected before treatment, at response, and at either disease progression or sustained remission. Patients were still on ibrutinib when every remission and progressive disease sample was collected. Response samples were taken after a median of 12 months on treatment, ranging from about 6 to 40 months. Longitudinal samples were obtainable from about 30% of the roughly 86 participants in the trial. General study outcomes and caveats: An increase in clonality was observed at ibrutinib response, with clonality remaining stable during sustained remission and falling back toward baseline at progression. Sampling times were not matched between patients in sustained remission and patients whose disease was progressing, and lymph node repertoires were not examined. At baseline, clonality was higher than in age-matched healthy donors and showed a strong correlation with circulating CD8+ T-cell counts. Public clonotypes were found to be uncommon and were observed to contract or remain stable during treatment; the increase in clonality was shown to reflect expansion of private clonotypes at ibrutinib response.

In the paper's terms, the time point label means: 20 to 25 months on ibrutinib. For TCR beta library preparation, roughly 1.8 micrograms of genomic DNA was extracted from cryopreserved PBMCs. Longitudinal blood samples from CLL patients on ibrutinib monotherapy underwent high-throughput TCR beta sequencing. Patients were enrolled in a phase 2 open-label single-center ibrutinib monotherapy trial. A MiSeq instrument was used for deep resolution sequencing, which targeted depths ranging from 1 in 1 million up to 1 in 200,000 T cells, with coverage averaging 10x for each clonotype. The immunoSEQ hsTCRB Kit was used to generate TCR beta libraries. The paper's processing steps were these. ImmunoSEQ Data Assistant and ImmunoSEQ Analyzer were used for data analysis, and V, D and J genes were assigned according to IMGT definitions. Clonality, which ranges from 0 to 1, was calculated as one minus the normalized Shannon entropy of productive rearrangement frequencies. Only overrepresented clonotypes making up at least 0.05% of the repertoire of each patient were included in the public clonotype analysis. Some 14 age-matched healthy donor repertoires from immuneACCESS served as clonality controls. TCRdb obtained this table from immuneACCESS and retained in-frame rearrangements with V and J assigned. These tables miss some clones; where compared with another copy, unresolved V genes account for less than half of the shortfall, and the remainder is unexplained. From that table come the V and J calls and clone size; the DNA was used to work out D and trimming. For this sample the table gives about 120,000 clones, of which 75% to 90% were detected only once. Clones ranked in the top ten supply roughly 2% of the sample.

At the junction V is shortened by 5 bases and J by 8 bases; bases outside the gene matches: 10. CDR1 and CDR2 are drawn from the germline V gene: KGHSH, LQKENI. Inclusive of the bounding cysteine and phenylalanine, the CDR3 is 15 residues long. Only CDR3 DNA remains: 45 bases, in frame from the first base. The clonotype was recovered from a human donor with chronic lymphocytic leukemia. The rearranged chain carries TRBV18 and TRBJ2-3; 10 middle bases align to TRBD2. Sequences were derived from PBMCs, sampled after 24 months of ibrutinib treatment. CDR3 reads: CASSTLAGVLGTQYF. The nucleotide sequence is TGTGCCAGCTCAACTCTAGCGGGAGTGCTTGGTACGCAGTATTTT.